Following are 29 T cell receptor beta chains from one sample sequenced in a study of identical twins' blood T cells. TCRdb independently ran MiXCR on the 5' RACE reads; one entry per CDR3 protein. The sample shows fewer than 450,000 distinct CDR3 sequences, approximately 30% of them seen only once. Material for sequencing was PBMCs. The source is a woman aged 18-50 years in good health.

The table lists this clonotype with a few counts. The genes are TRBV7-2 and TRBJ1-4, with 8 bases that match TRBD1. V shed 5 bases and J 4 bases; nucleotides not matched to a gene: 6. Germline V gives CDR1 SGHTA, CDR2 FQGNSA. The CDR3 consists of 15 residues. The chain's CDR3 is CASSRGTGYNEKLFF. In nucleotides, the CDR3 is TGTGCCAGCAGCCGCGGGACAGGTTATAATGAAAAACTGTTTTTT.

The V gene is TRBV18, the J gene TRBJ1-2, with 7 positions matching TRBD1. From germline, CDR1 is KGHSH and CDR2 LQKENI. This CDR3 comprises 19 residues. The junction had 23 bases not matched to a gene; V was cut back by 2 bases and J by 8 bases. The CDR3 sequence: CASSPWAQLSGTAVGGYTF. As DNA, the CDR3 is TGTGCCAGCTCACCATGGGCACAACTCTCCGGGACAGCTGTCGGGGGCTACACCTTC. The whole variable domain, remainder taken from reference TRBV18 and TRBJ1-2, is NAGVMQNPRHLVRRRGQEARLRCSPMKGHSHVYWYRQLPEEGLKFMVYLQKENIIDESGMPKERFSAEFPKEGPSILRIQQVVRGDSAAYFCASSPWAQLSGTAVGGYTFGSGTRLTVV.

CDR3 sequence reads: CASSWGAGELFF. The CDR3 nucleotides are TGCGCCAGCAGCTGGGGGGCCGGGGAGCTGTTTTTT. The chain recombines TRBV5-1 with TRBJ2-2; TRBD2 is a possible D gene (6 bases). Per germline, CDR1 SGHRS and CDR2 YFSETQ. V was shortened by 3 bases and J by 6 bases, with 6 bases between the two germline ends. The CDR3 totals 12 residues.

V is TRBV7-2 and J is TRBJ1-6; unclear D gene. The CDR3 length is 16 residues. The V end lost 3 bases, the J end lost 7 bases, and 16 bases lay between the germline ends. Germline V gene lookup returns CDR1 SGHTA and CDR2 FQGNSA. The CDR3 DNA follows: TGTGCCAGCAGCTTGACTTCCGCGACCGTAAATTCACCCCTCCACTTT. This translates into CASSLTSATVNSPLHF.

This clonotype was picked up a small number of times. The rearrangement links TRBV5-1 to TRBJ1-1, with unresolved D. Trimming cost V 2 bases and J 1 base, with 6 bases left between them. The CDR3 has 13 residues. The V gene's germline CDR1 is SGHRS and CDR2 YFSETQ. The DNA for the CDR3 is TGCGCCAGCAGCTTAGACGCGAACACTGAAGCTTTCTTT. Amino acid sequence: CASSLDANTEAFF.

The chain is built from TRBV12-3 or TRBV12-4 and TRBJ2-5; D is perhaps TRBD2 (6 bases). With 4 bases removed from V and 2 bases from J, the gap between germline ends came to 14 bases. The CDR3 spans 15 residues. CDR3 in amino acids: CASSSSGALQETQYF. The CDR3 nucleotides read TGTGCCAGCAGTTCCTCGGGAGCGCTACAAGAGACCCAGTACTTC.

This clonotype came up many times. V and J are TRBV20-1 and TRBJ1-2; D ambiguous. CDR1 and CDR2 from the germline V gene are DFQATT and SNEGSKA (reference sequence). V was shortened by 0 bases and J by 3 bases, with 8 bases between the two germline ends. The CDR3 has 13 residues. The CDR3 protein is CSARDGRDYGYTF. In DNA form, the CDR3 reads TGCAGTGCTAGAGATGGGCGAGACTATGGCTACACCTTC.

This clonotype was seen many times. The chain employs TRBV11-3 and TRBJ2-2; a weak D match, TRBD1 (6 bases). Germline-derived CDR1 and CDR2 are SGHNT and YENEEA. V gave up 2 bases and J gave up 0 bases, with 10 bases separating them. The CDR3 loop spans 16 amino acids. In nucleotides, the CDR3 is TGTGCCAGCAGCTTAAGGGGGTCCTCGAACACCGGGGAGCTGTTTTTT. It codes for CASSLRGSSNTGELFF.

This clonotype was seen only a few times. The chain joins TRBV27 to TRBJ1-2; the match to TRBD1 covers 7 bases. The germline CDR1 and CDR2 sequences are MNHEY and SMNVEV (reference sequence). The V gene end was trimmed by 0 bases and the J gene end by 8 bases; junction bases not matched to a gene: 3. This CDR3 is built from 13 residues. CDR3 sequence: CASSLSTGSGYTF. CDR3 in DNA: TGTGCCAGCAGTTTATCGACAGGGAGCGGCTACACCTTC.

This chain joins TRBV29-1 and TRBJ1-2; tentatively, D is TRBD1 (6 bases). This CDR3 has 11 amino acids. V was pared by 6 bases and J by 6 bases, with 11 bases between. Germline loops: CDR1 SQVTM, CDR2 ANQGSEA. The CDR3 spells CSVQGPHGYTF. Written as DNA, the CDR3 is TGCAGCGTACAGGGCCCTCATGGCTACACCTTC.

This clonotype was picked up a small number of times. The chain couples TRBV2 to TRBJ2-7; D not certain. Germline V gene data show CDR1 as SNHLY and CDR2 as FYNNEI. CDR3 length: 15 amino acids. V dropped 2 bases and J dropped 2 bases, with 13 bases sitting between them. CDR3 coding DNA: TGTGCCAGCAGTGAATTCCCGGGTTTAGCCTACGAGCAGTACTTC. Translating it yields CASSEFPGLAYEQYF.

There are a few counts of this clonotype. The chain is built from TRBV29-1 and TRBJ1-2, with no clear D. The CDR3 consists of 13 residues. CDR1 is SQVTM and CDR2 is ANQGSEA in the germline V gene. Trimming shortened V by 0 bases and J by 8 bases, and 13 bases separated the two germline ends. Here the CDR3 reads CSVEDEGKWGYTF. The DNA of the CDR3 is TGCAGCGTTGAAGATGAAGGGAAATGGGGCTACACCTTC.

This clonotype was seen many times. This chain links TRBV29-1 with TRBJ2-2; TRBD2 aligns across 7 bases. V lost 4 bases to trimming and J lost 3 bases; unmatched junction nucleotides: 2. Germline V lookup: CDR1 SQVTM, CDR2 ANQGSEA. The CDR3 consists of 13 residues. CDR3 region: CSVGTSYTGELFF. CDR3 DNA: TGCAGCGTTGGGACTAGTTACACCGGGGAGCTGTTTTTT.

The chain recombines TRBV7-2 with TRBJ1-1; 7 bases agree with TRBD1. This CDR3 is 15 amino acids long. V shed 4 bases, J shed 3 bases, and the junction held 8 bases outside the gene matches. CDR1 and CDR2 from the germline V gene are SGHTA and FQGNSA. In DNA, the CDR3 is TGTGCCAGCAGCTCGGCAGGGGGGAGGTACACTGAAGCTTTCTTT. As protein: CASSSAGGRYTEAFF.

The chain joins TRBV14 to TRBJ2-7; D is unresolved. Per germline, CDR1 SGHDN and CDR2 FVKESK. The CDR3 length is 14 residues. The V end lost 0 bases, the J end lost 3 bases, and 9 bases lay between the germline ends. CDR3 nucleotide sequence: TGTGCCAGCAGCCAAGATTCTGAGGTCTACGAGCAGTACTTC. Amino acid sequence: CASSQDSEVYEQYF.

V and J are TRBV20-1 and TRBJ2-7; the match to TRBD2 covers 7 bases. Trimming at V came to 7 bases and at J to 0 bases, leaving 9 bases not matched to a gene. Germline V gene data show CDR1 as DFQATT and CDR2 as SNEGSKA (reference sequence). The CDR3 is 14 amino acids. Here the CDR3 reads CSGIAGESSYEQYF. The CDR3 nucleotides read TGCAGTGGGATTGCGGGAGAGAGCTCCTACGAGCAGTACTTC.

The chain is built from TRBV20-1 and TRBJ1-2; 9 bases fit TRBD1. The J segment lost 3 bases and the V segment lost 5 bases, leaving 7 bases of the junction unmatched. The germline V gene encodes CDR1 DFQATT and CDR2 SNEGSKA (reference sequence). The CDR3 spans 14 residues. The CDR3 bases are TGCAGTGCTGAGCCCTGGGACAGGGACTATGGCTACACCTTC. It codes for CSAEPWDRDYGYTF.

This chain connects TRBV20-1 to TRBJ2-5; 7 bases fit TRBD1. V was pared by 6 bases and J by 1 base, with 5 bases of the junction left unmatched. CDR1 DFQATT and CDR2 SNEGSKA come from the germline V gene (reference sequence). This CDR3 comprises 13 residues. The chain's CDR3 is CSAARTGQETQYF. The CDR3 DNA sequence: TGCAGTGCCGCGCGGACAGGCCAAGAGACCCAGTACTTC.

Note on this clonotype: A much larger clone differs by one base, so this may be a read error. V usage is TRBV29-1 and J usage is TRBJ1-1; D unclear. The CDR3 length is 12 residues. V was cut by 4 bases and J by 5 bases, with 11 bases left in between. Per germline, CDR1 SQVTM and CDR2 ANQGSEA. The CDR3 here is CSVARGETEAFF. Here the CDR3 DNA reads TGCAGCGTTGCCCGTGGGGAGACTGAAGCTTTCTTT.

The chain joins TRBV5-1 to TRBJ1-1; D is uncertain. The CDR3 loop spans 14 amino acids. Germline V gives CDR1 SGHRS, CDR2 YFSETQ. V was trimmed by 0 bases and J by 7 bases, leaving 13 bases between them. The CDR3 bases are TGCGCCAGCAGCTTGGGGCGGGTTCGTGGTGAAGCTTTCTTT. Translating it yields CASSLGRVRGEAFF. Based on the CDR3 plus reference TRBV5-1 and TRBJ1-1, the full variable domain is KAGVTQTPRYLIKTRGQQVTLSCSPISGHRSVSWYQQTPGQGLQFLFEYFSETQRNKGNFPGRFSGRQFSNSRSEMNVSTLELGDSALYLCASSLGRVRGEAFFGQGTRLTVV.

This clonotype was observed many times. The chain couples TRBV28 to TRBJ2-5; D unresolved. The CDR3 sequence is 14 residues long. From germline, CDR1 is MDHEN and CDR2 SYDVKM. V lost 3 bases, J lost 2 bases, and 10 bases lay in between. CDR3 DNA sequence: TGTGCCAGCAGTTTTCGGGTCAAACAAGAGACCCAGTACTTC. Amino acids: CASSFRVKQETQYF.

This clonotype was detected only a few times. The chain couples TRBV10-3 to TRBJ1-2; D possibly corresponds to TRBD1 (6 bases). Looked up from germline, CDR1 is ENHRY and CDR2 is SYGVKD. The CDR3 has 14 amino acids. Trimming shortened V by 6 bases and J by 2 bases, and 13 bases separated the two germline ends. CDR3 sequence: CAISGGTSNYGYTF. CDR3 sequence (DNA): TGTGCCATCAGCGGGGGGACATCCAACTATGGCTACACCTTC.

The rearrangement uses TRBV19 and TRBJ1-2; D gene ambiguous. Germline V gene data show CDR1 as LNHDA and CDR2 as SQIVND (reference sequence). This CDR3 contains 12 residues. With 7 bases removed from V and 4 bases from J, the gap between germline ends came to 10 bases. CDR3 in amino acids: CASTLKGYGYTF. In nucleotides, the CDR3 is TGTGCCAGTACCCTGAAGGGCTATGGCTACACCTTC.

This clonotype has a single count. The chain has TRBV7-6 and TRBJ2-1; no definite D call. V lost 3 bases, J lost 5 bases, and 5 bases lay in between. This CDR3 has 12 residues. Germline values: CDR1 SGHVS, CDR2 FNYEAQ. CDR3 DNA sequence: TGTGCCAGCAGCTTGAATAACAATGAGCAGTTCTTC. Translation gives CASSLNNNEQFF.

The table lists this clonotype with a few counts. The J gene is TRBJ1-5, the V gene TRBV7-9; D might be TRBD1 (5 bases). Germline lookup yields CDR1 SEHNR and CDR2 FQNEAQ (reference sequence). This CDR3 has 14 amino acids. V dropped 4 bases and J dropped 3 bases, with 10 bases sitting between them. The CDR3 DNA follows: TGTGCCAGCAGCTCCGGACAAGCCAATCAGCCCCAGCATTTT. Residues: CASSSGQANQPQHF.

J is TRBJ2-3 and V is TRBV3-1, with D perhaps TRBD1 (5 bases). V gave up 0 bases and J gave up 6 bases, with 10 bases separating them. The CDR3 consists of 14 residues. In germline, CDR1 is LGHDT, CDR2 YNNKEL (reference sequence). CDR3 in DNA: TGTGCCAGCAGCCAAGAGGGGCGTGAGGATACGCAGTATTTT. Translating it yields CASSQEGREDTQYF.

The V and J genes are TRBV10-3 and TRBJ2-1, with D perhaps TRBD2 (7 bases). Germline CDR1 reads ENHRY; CDR2 reads SYGVKD. The CDR3 length is 17 residues. With 4 bases removed from V and 8 bases from J, the gap between germline ends came to 24 bases. CDR3 nucleotide sequence: TGTGCCATCAGTGTTTCCTCCGGGGGGACATGGCGCGATGAGCAGTTCTTC. Protein sequence: CAISVSSGGTWRDEQFF.

The J gene is TRBJ1-2, the V gene TRBV9; D remains unclear. V was pared by 3 bases and J by 2 bases, with 8 bases between. The CDR3 sequence is 13 residues long. CDR1 SGDLS and CDR2 YYNGEE come from the germline V gene. CDR3 DNA sequence: TGTGCCAGCAGCGCAAGTTTAAACTATGGCTACACCTTC. Protein product: CASSASLNYGYTF.

The V gene is TRBV24-1, the J gene TRBJ2-2; possible D gene TRBD2, 6 bases. The CDR3 has 15 amino acids. In germline, CDR1 is KGHDR, CDR2 SFDVKD. V was trimmed by 4 bases and J by 2 bases, leaving 10 bases between them. CDR3 protein: CATSDSTSNTGELFF. In DNA form, the CDR3 reads TGTGCCACCAGTGACTCTACTAGCAACACCGGGGAGCTGTTTTTT.